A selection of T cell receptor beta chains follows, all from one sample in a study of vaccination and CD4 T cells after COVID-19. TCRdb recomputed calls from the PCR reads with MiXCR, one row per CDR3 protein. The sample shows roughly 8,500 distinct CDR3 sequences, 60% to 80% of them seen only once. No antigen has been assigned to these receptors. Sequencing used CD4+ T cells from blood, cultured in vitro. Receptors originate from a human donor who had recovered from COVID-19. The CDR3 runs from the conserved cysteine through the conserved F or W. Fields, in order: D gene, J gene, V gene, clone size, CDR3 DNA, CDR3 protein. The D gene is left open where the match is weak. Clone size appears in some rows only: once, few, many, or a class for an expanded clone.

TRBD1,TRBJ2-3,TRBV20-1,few,TGCAGTGCGGGGAAGACAGGGACAGATACGCAGTATTTT,CSAGKTGTDTQYF
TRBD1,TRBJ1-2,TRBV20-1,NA,TGCAGTGCTAGGGGGGGACAGGGCGTCTATGGCTACACCTTC,CSARGGQGVYGYTF
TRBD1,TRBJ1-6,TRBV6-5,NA,TGTGCCAGCAGTTACTCGGGACAGGGAGATTCACCCCTCCACTTT,CASSYSGQGDSPLHF
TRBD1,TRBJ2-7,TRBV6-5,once,TGTGCCAGCAGTTCCCCCGGGACAGGGGTCAACGAGCAGTACTTC,CASSSPGTGVNEQYF
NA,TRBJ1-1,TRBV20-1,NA,TGCAGTTCGAGACTAACTAACGCCATGAACACTGAAGCTTTCTTT,CSSRLTNAMNTEAFF
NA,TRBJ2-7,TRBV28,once,TGTGCCAGCAGTCCCCTGAGGGACGAGCAGTACTTC,CASSPLRDEQYF
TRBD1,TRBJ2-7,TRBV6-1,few,TGTGCCAGCAGGGAGGGGACAGGGGTTACCTACGAGCAGTACTTC,CASREGTGVTYEQYF
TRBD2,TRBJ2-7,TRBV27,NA,TGTGCCAGCAGTTCGTTTCCCGGGACTAGCGGGAGTCTGGGCTACGAGCAGTACTTC,CASSSFPGTSGSLGYEQYF
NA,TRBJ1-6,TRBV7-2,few,TGTGCCAGCAGCCTGTCTAGTAATTCACCCCTCCACTTT,CASSLSSNSPLHF
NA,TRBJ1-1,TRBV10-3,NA,TGTGCCATCAGTGGAGGGAGAGGGACTGAAGCTTTCTTT,CAISGGRGTEAFF
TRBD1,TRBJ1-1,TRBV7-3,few,TGTGCCAGCAGCCTTGGACAGGGGATAGCTTTCTTT,CASSLGQGIAFF
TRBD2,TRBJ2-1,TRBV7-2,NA,TGTGCCAGCAGCTTGGCGGGAGGGCTTTATAATGAGCAGTTCTTC,CASSLAGGLYNEQFF
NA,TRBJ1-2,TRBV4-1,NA,TGCGCCAGCAACCCCGCTGGGGGGCCGGGGGGCTACACCTTC,CASNPAGGPGGYTF
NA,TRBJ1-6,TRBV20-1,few,TGCAGTGCTAGAGGGGCCGGGCCTTACAATTCACCCCTCCACTTT,CSARGAGPYNSPLHF
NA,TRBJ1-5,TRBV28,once,TGTGCCAGCAGCTCTCCCAGGGTTAGCAATCAGCCCCAGCATTTT,CASSSPRVSNQPQHF
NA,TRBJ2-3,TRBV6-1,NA,TGTGCCGCAGGGTTGGGGAGCACAGATACGCAGTATTTT,CAAGLGSTDTQYF
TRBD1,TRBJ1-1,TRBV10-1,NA,TGCGCCAGCAGTGGGAAAGGACAGGGGGCAGCTGAAGCTTTCTTT,CASSGKGQGAAEAFF
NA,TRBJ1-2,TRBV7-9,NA,TGTGCCAGCAGCCTCGAACAGGGAAAAGGCTACACCTTC,CASSLEQGKGYTF
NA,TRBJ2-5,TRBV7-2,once,TGTGCCAGCAGCTTAGCCTACCAAGAGACCCAGTACTTC,CASSLAYQETQYF
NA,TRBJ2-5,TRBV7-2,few,TGTGCCAGCAGCTTAGGAAGGGGCGGACCGGCAAATCAAGAGACCCAGTACTTC,CASSLGRGGPANQETQYF
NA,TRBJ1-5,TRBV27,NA,TGTGCCAGCAGTTTAAGGAGGGGGGATAGCAATCAGCCCCAGCATTTT,CASSLRRGDSNQPQHF
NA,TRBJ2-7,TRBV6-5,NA,TGTGCCAGCAGTTACTCCTATACCTACGAGCAGTACTTC,CASSYSYTYEQYF
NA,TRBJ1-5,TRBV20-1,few,TGCAGTGCTACAAACTGGGGTAGCAATCAGCCCCAGCATTTT,CSATNWGSNQPQHF
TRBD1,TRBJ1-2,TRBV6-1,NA,TGTGCCAGCAGTGGGGGGGCCGGGGCAGGGGGATATGGCTACACCTTC,CASSGGAGAGGYGYTF
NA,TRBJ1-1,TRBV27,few,TGTGCCAGCAGCCCCCGACAGAACACTGAAGCTTTCTTT,CASSPRQNTEAFF
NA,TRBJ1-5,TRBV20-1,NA,TGCAGTGCTAGAGGGGGGTCTTTTAGCAATCAGCCCCAGCATTTT,CSARGGSFSNQPQHF
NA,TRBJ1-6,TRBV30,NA,TGTGCCTGGAGTGGAACGGGGGTGGTGGATTCACCCCTCCACTTT,CAWSGTGVVDSPLHF
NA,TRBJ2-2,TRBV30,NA,TGTGCCTGGAGTGTAGGCAGCCGCTCCTTTGCCGGGGAGCTGTTTTTT,CAWSVGSRSFAGELFF
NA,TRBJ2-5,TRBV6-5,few,TGTGCCAGCAGTTACTGGGGGGTCCAGTACTTC,CASSYWGVQYF
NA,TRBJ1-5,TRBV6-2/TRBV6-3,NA,TGTGCCAGCAGTTACTCGGCGGGGGTGGGCAATCAGCCCCAGCATTTT,CASSYSAGVGNQPQHF
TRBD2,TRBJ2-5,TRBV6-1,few,TGTGCCAGCAGTACTGTGGGAGGGCCCCGAGTGGAGACCCAGTACTTC,CASSTVGGPRVETQYF
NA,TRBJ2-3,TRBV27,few,TGTGCCAGCAGTTTATCGATTGGGGTAGATACGCAGTATTTT,CASSLSIGVDTQYF
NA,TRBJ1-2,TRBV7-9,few,TGTGCCAGCAGCCCTACCAGTGAAGGCTACACCTTC,CASSPTSEGYTF
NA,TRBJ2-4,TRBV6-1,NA,TGTGCCAGCAGTGTCCCGAAAAACATTCAGTACTTC,CASSVPKNIQYF
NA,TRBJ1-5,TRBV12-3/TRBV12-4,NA,TGTGCCAGCAGTCCCGGACTAAACAATCAGCCCCAGCATTTT,CASSPGLNNQPQHF
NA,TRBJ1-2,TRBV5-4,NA,TGTGCCAGCAGCTTGGGTCAGGGCCGACCCTATGGCTACACCTTC,CASSLGQGRPYGYTF
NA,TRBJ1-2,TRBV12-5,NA,TGTGCTAGTGGTTTGGATGATTTGAGGGGTTGGGACTATGGCTACACCTTC,CASGLDDLRGWDYGYTF
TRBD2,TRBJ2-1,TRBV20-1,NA,TGCAGTGCTAGAACAGGGCGGGGGGGCCGAGACGAGCAGTTCTTC,CSARTGRGGRDEQFF
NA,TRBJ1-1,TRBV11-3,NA,TGTGCCAGCAGCTCATCACCGCCCGGGGCGGGGACTGAAGCTTTCTTT,CASSSSPPGAGTEAFF
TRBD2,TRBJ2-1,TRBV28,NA,TGTGCCAGCAGCTCCCCGCCAAGCGGGAGGGGAAATGAGCAGTTCTTC,CASSSPPSGRGNEQFF
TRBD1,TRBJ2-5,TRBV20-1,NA,TGCAGTGCTAGTGTCAATGACAGGGGGGTCGGGACCCAGTACTTC,CSASVNDRGVGTQYF
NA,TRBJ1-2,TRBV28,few,TGTGCCAGCACCCTCCCCCAGGGTAATGGCTACACCTTC,CASTLPQGNGYTF
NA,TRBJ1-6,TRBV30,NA,TGTGCCTGGAGTGTAGTAAGGAGAGTCCTAGAGAGATCACCCCTCCACTTT,CAWSVVRRVLERSPLHF
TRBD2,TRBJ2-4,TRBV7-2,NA,TGTGCCAGCAGCTCCGGGACTACGATAGCCAAAAACATTCAGTACTTC,CASSSGTTIAKNIQYF
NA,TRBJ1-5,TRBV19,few,TGTGCCAGTAGTCCCCTCGAGGGCAGGGAGGGTCAGCCCCAGCATTTT,CASSPLEGREGQPQHF
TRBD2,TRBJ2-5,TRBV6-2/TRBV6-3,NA,TGTGCCAGCAGTTACACCCTCACTAGCGGGGGTTTGCAAGAGACCCAGTACTTC,CASSYTLTSGGLQETQYF
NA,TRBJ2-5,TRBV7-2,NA,TGTGCCAGCAGCTTAAATAGGGGAGAGACCCAGTACTTC,CASSLNRGETQYF
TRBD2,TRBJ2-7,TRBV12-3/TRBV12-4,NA,TGTGCCAGCAGTATGGGACTACCTTCCTACGAGCAGTACTTC,CASSMGLPSYEQYF
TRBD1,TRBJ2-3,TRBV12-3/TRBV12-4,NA,TGTGCCAGCAGTCGCGGACAGGCCTACACAGATACGCAGTATTTT,CASSRGQAYTDTQYF
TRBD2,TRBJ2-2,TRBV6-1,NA,TGTGCCAGCAGTAGCGGGAGAAGGAACACCGGGGAGCTGTTTTTT,CASSSGRRNTGELFF
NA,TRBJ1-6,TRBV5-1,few,TGCGCCAGCAGCGTGGGTTTCAATTCACCCCTCCACTTT,CASSVGFNSPLHF
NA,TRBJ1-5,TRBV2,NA,TGTGCCAGCTACGGGGCAGGAAATCAGCCCCAGCATTTT,CASYGAGNQPQHF
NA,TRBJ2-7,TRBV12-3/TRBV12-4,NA,TGTGCCAGCAGTTTTAGGAGGGGCGGAAGCTCCTACGAGCAGTACTTC,CASSFRRGGSSYEQYF
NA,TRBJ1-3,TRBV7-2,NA,TGTGCCAGCACCCAAACGGCAGGGTGGGGAAACACCATATATTTT,CASTQTAGWGNTIYF
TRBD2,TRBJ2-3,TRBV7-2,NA,TGTGCCAGCATCGACCGGGTAGCGGGGACGCGCACAGATACGCAGTATTTT,CASIDRVAGTRTDTQYF
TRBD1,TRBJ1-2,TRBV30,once,TGTGCCTGGAGTGTAGGGACAGGGGGCGCCTATGGCTACACCTTC,CAWSVGTGGAYGYTF
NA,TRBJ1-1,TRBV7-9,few,TGTGCCAGCAGCTTATACAGGGAAAACACTGAAGCTTTCTTT,CASSLYRENTEAFF